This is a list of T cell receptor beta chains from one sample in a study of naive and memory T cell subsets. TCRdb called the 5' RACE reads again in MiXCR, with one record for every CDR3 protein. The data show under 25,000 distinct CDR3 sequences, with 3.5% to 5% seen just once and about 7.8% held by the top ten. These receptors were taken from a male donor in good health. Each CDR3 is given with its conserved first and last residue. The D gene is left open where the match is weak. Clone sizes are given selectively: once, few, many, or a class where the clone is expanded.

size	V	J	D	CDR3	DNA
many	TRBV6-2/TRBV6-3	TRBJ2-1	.	CASSYSPYNEQFF	TGTGCCAGCAGTTACTCCCCATACAATGAGCAGTTCTTC
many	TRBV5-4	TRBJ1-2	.	CASSIGGHPANYGYTF	TGTGCCAGCAGCATTGGGGGACATCCCGCTAACTATGGCTACACCTTC
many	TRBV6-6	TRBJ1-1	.	CASSSQPNEAFF	TGTGCCAGCAGTTCACAGCCAAATGAAGCTTTCTTT
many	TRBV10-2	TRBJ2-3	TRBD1	CASVKTGTGVRQDTQYF	TGCGCCAGCGTCAAAACCGGGACAGGGGTTCGGCAAGATACGCAGTATTTT
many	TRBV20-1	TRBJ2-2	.	CSARDQRRAANTGELFF	TGCAGTGCTAGAGATCAACGCAGGGCTGCGAACACCGGGGAGCTGTTTTTT
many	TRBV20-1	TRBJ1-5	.	CSAPKGVGGNQPQHF	TGCAGTGCTCCTAAGGGGGTCGGAGGCAATCAGCCCCAGCATTTT
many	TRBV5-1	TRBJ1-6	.	CASRTSAGSSYNSPLHF	TGCGCCAGCAGAACAAGTGCCGGGAGCTCCTATAATTCACCCCTCCACTTT
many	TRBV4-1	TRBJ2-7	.	CASSQDGREQYF	TGCGCCAGCAGCCAAGATGGTAGGGAGCAGTACTTC
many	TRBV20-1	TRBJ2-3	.	CSARDHQRVTDTQYF	TGCAGTGCTAGAGATCATCAGCGGGTCACAGATACGCAGTATTTT
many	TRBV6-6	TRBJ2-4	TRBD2	CASSLPGLAGVLAKNIQYF	TGTGCCAGCAGTTTACCGGGACTAGCGGGAGTTCTAGCCAAAAACATTCAGTACTTC
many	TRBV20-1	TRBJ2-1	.	CSARDARLVYNEQFF	TGCAGTGCTAGAGATGCTCGGCTGGTTTACAATGAGCAGTTCTTC
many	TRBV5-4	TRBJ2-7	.	CASSLGNYEQYF	TGTGCCAGCAGCTTAGGGAACTACGAGCAGTACTTC
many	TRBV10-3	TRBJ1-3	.	CAISEPRGELAGNTIYF	TGTGCCATCAGTGAGCCCCGAGGGGAGTTAGCTGGAAACACCATATATTTT
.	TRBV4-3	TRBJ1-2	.	CASSQGVEGGYYGYTF	TGCGCCAGCAGCCAAGGAGTCGAAGGCGGATACTATGGCTACACCTTC
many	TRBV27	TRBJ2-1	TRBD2	CASRAGGNSYNEQFF	TGTGCCAGCAGGGCGGGAGGGAATTCCTACAATGAGCAGTTCTTC
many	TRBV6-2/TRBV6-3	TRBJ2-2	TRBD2	CASSYPPWTRNTGELFF	TGTGCCAGCAGTTACCCCCCCTGGACTAGAAACACCGGGGAGCTGTTTTTT
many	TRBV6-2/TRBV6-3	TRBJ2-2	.	CASSYGQGGTGELFF	TGTGCCAGCAGTTACGGGCAGGGCGGCACCGGGGAGCTGTTTTTT
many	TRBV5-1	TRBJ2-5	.	CASSLDPETQYF	TGCGCCAGCAGCTTGGATCCAGAGACCCAGTACTTC
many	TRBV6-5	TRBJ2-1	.	CASSYSTMGRSDEQFF	TGTGCCAGCAGTTACTCAACTATGGGGAGAAGCGATGAGCAGTTCTTC
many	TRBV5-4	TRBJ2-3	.	CASSVTPGATQYF	TGTGCCAGCAGCGTGACCCCCGGGGCTACGCAGTATTTT
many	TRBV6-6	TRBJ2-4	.	CASTPFQGGLAKNIQYF	TGTGCCAGCACCCCTTTCCAGGGCGGGTTAGCCAAAAACATTCAGTACTTC
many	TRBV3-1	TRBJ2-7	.	CASSLYTYEQYF	TGTGCCAGCAGCCTTTACACCTACGAGCAGTACTTC
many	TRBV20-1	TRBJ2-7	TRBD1	CSVSTGTGKTYEQYF	TGCAGTGTATCGACCGGGACAGGGAAAACCTACGAGCAGTACTTC
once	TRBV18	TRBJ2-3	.	CASSRDSADTQYF	TGTGCCAGCTCACGGGACTCCGCAGATACGCAGTATTTT
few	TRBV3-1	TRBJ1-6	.	CASRGDTLNSPLHF	TGTGCCAGCAGGGGGGACACCCTCAATTCACCCCTCCACTTT
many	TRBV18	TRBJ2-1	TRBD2	CASSPPGTGGRASNEQFF	TGTGCCAGCTCACCACCGGGAACGGGCGGGAGGGCCTCGAATGAGCAGTTCTTC
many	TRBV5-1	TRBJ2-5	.	CASRWTVQETQYF	TGCGCCAGCAGATGGACAGTTCAAGAGACCCAGTACTTC
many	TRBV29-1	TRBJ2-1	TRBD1	CSVARDRNNEQFF	TGCAGCGTAGCCCGGGACAGAAACAATGAGCAGTTCTTC
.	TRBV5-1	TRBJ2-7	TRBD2	CASSLAETSGSYEQYF	TGCGCCAGCAGCTTGGCCGAGACTAGCGGTTCGTACGAGCAGTACTTC
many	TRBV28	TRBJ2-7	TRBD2	CASSFPTSGKITYEQYF	TGTGCCAGCAGTTTCCCGACTAGCGGGAAAATAACCTACGAGCAGTACTTC
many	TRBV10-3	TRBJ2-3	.	CAINGGFTDTQYF	TGTGCCATCAACGGCGGTTTCACAGATACGCAGTATTTT
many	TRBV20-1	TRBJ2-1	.	CSARNRDRVIDGAPTF	TGCAGTGCGAGAAACCGAGACAGAGTAATTGACGGGGCCCCCACCTTC
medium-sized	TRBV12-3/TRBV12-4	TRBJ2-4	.	CASSLAVAKNIQYF	TGTGCCAGCAGTTTAGCGGTAGCCAAAAACATTCAGTACTTC
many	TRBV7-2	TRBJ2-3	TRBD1	CASSSRQGSTDTQYF	TGTGCCAGCAGCTCCAGACAGGGCAGCACAGATACGCAGTATTTT
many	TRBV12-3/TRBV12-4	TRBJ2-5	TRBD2	CASGPARGGRETQYF	TGTGCCAGCGGCCCCGCCAGGGGCGGGAGGGAGACCCAGTACTTC
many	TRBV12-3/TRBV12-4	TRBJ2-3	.	CASRRQSHSPTDTQYF	TGTGCCAGCAGAAGGCAGTCCCATTCCCCCACAGATACGCAGTATTTT
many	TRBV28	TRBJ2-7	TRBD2	CASGSFGGTSYEQYF	TGTGCCAGCGGTAGTTTCGGGGGGACCTCCTACGAGCAGTACTTC
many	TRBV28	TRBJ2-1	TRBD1	CASSLLGQSSYNEQFF	TGTGCCAGCAGTTTACTGGGACAGAGCTCCTACAATGAGCAGTTCTTC
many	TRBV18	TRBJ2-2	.	CASSPPKGVSTGELFF	TGTGCCAGCTCACCACCCAAGGGGGTGAGCACCGGGGAGCTGTTTTTT
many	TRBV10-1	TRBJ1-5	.	CASSEKELNQPQHF	TGCGCCAGCAGTGAGAAGGAACTGAATCAGCCCCAGCATTTT
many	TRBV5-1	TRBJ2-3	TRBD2	CASSFLPTSGVTDTQYF	TGCGCCAGCAGCTTTCTCCCGACTAGCGGAGTTACAGATACGCAGTATTTT
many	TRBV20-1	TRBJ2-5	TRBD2	CSAPGLAATQETQYF	TGCAGTGCGCCCGGGCTAGCGGCCACCCAAGAGACCCAGTACTTC
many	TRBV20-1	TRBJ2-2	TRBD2	CSAIGTSGRPTGELFF	TGCAGTGCTATAGGAACTAGCGGGAGGCCCACCGGGGAGCTGTTTTTT
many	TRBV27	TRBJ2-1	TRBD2	CASSQGTSGSYNEQFF	TGTGCCAGCAGTCAAGGGACTAGCGGCTCCTACAATGAGCAGTTCTTC